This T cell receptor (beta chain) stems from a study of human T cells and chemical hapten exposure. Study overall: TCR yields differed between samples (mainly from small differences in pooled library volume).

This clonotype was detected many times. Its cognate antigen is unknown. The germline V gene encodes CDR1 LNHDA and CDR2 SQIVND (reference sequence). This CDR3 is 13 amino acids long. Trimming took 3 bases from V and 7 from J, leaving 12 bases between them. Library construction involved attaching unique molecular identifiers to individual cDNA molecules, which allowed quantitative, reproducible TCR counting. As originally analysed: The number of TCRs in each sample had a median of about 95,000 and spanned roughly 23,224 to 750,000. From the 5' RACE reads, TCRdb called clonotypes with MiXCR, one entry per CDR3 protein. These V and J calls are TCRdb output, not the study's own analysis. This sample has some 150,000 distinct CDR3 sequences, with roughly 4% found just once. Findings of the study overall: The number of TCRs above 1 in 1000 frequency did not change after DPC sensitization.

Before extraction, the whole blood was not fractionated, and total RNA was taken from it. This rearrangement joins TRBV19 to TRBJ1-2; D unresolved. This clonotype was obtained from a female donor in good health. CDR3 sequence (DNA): TGTGCCAGTAGTATTGCCCACCTTGGTGGCTACACCTTC. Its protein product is CASSIAHLGGYTF.